This TCR beta chain was sequenced in a study of T cells in women clearing cervical HPV infection. Overall study results and limits: Cases carried less TRBV6-7 than controls: approximately 0.1% versus 0.16%.

Worth noting for this clone: Its antigen remains unidentified. The read gets to within 3 residues of the CDR3 end, and the germline J gene fills in the rest.

Only in-frame clones appear in the TCRdb table, and some are missing; sequencing was by immunoSEQ multiplex PCR. The sample totals 31,000 or so clones. The V gene lost 3 bases and the J gene lost 0 bases, with 18 bases spanning the gap. CDR3 length: 18 amino acids. Germline V gives CDR1 KGHSH, CDR2 LQKENI. The specimen was blood buffy coat. This receptor was taken from a woman between 18 and 75 years old with a cervical HPV16 infection that either progressed to CIN3+ or cleared (not recorded which). The V gene is TRBV18, the J gene TRBJ1-5, with D perhaps TRBD1 (5 bases). The covered CDR3 bases are TGTGCCAGCTCACCGGTGGACACCCGACCTTATAGCAATCAGCCC. Translated: CASSPVDTRPYSNQP. The entire CDR3 protein reads CASSPVDTRPYSNQPQHF.